A single sample gave rise to the 9 T cell receptor beta chains below, sequenced in a study of blood T cell repertoires in COVID-19. Libraries were prepared by immunoSEQ multiplex PCR; TCRdb keeps only in-frame clonotypes and omits some of them. The sample yields some 180,000 clones, around nine tenths seen once. Sequences were obtained from peripheral blood. Source of these receptors: a man aged 50 or older with acute or convalescent COVID-19.

The chain joins TRBV9 to TRBJ2-3, with TRBD2 matching 9 bases. V shed 0 bases and J 1 base; nucleotides not matched to a gene: 6. The CDR3 runs to 17 residues. CDR1 SGDLS and CDR2 YYNGEE come from the germline V gene. The CDR3 DNA reads as TGTGCCAGCAGCGTAGCGGTCAGGACTAGCGGCACAGATACGCAGTATTTT. Amino acids: CASSVAVRTSGTDTQYF. The complete variable domain, with remaining parts taken from reference TRBV9 and TRBJ2-3, reads DSGVTQTPKHLITATGQRVTLRCSPRSGDLSVYWYQQSLDQGLQFLIQYYNGEERAKGNILERFSAQQFPDLHSELNLSSLELGDSALYFCASSVAVRTSGTDTQYFGPGTRLTVL.

This chain joins TRBV12-3 or TRBV12-4 and TRBJ1-5, with unresolved D. V was pared by 5 bases and J by 4 bases, with 9 bases between. The CDR3 contains 13 residues. CDR3 region: CASSEGVNQPQHF. The CDR3 DNA reads as TGTGCCAGCAGTGAGGGCGTAAATCAGCCCCAGCATTTT.

This chain joins TRBV5-1 and TRBJ2-1; possibly TRBD2 for D (6 bases). Trimming took off 2 bases at V and 3 bases at J, with 9 bases between the two ends. This CDR3 is 14 amino acids long. The germline V gene has CDR1 SGHRS and CDR2 YFSETQ. In DNA, the CDR3 is TGCGCCAGCAGCTTTGAGACTAGCTACAATGAGCAGTTCTTC. It yields the protein CASSFETSYNEQFF. The entire variable domain, with the rest obtained from reference TRBV5-1 and TRBJ2-1, is as follows: KAGVTQTPRYLIKTRGQQVTLSCSPISGHRSVSWYQQTPGQGLQFLFEYFSETQRNKGNFPGRFSGRQFSNSRSEMNVSTLELGDSALYLCASSFETSYNEQFFGPGTRLTVL.

The rearrangement joins TRBV28 to TRBJ2-7; D possibly corresponds to TRBD2 (5 bases). The length of the CDR3 is 16 residues. V dropped 1 base and J dropped 6 bases, with 19 bases sitting between them. Germline V gene lookup returns CDR1 MDHEN and CDR2 SYDVKM. The CDR3, as DNA: TGTGCCAGCAGTTTATTTTCCGGCTCAGAGAGGGCCGAGCAGTACTTC. This translates into CASSLFSGSERAEQYF.

This rearrangement joins TRBV1 to TRBJ2-5; TRBD2 was called by the table and not checked on the DNA. TRBV1 is tagged as a pseudogene. This CDR3 region has 15 residues. The CDR3 loop is CTSSVERGGPETQYF. CDR3 nucleotide sequence: TGCACCAGCAGCGTCGAGCGGGGGGGCCCCGAGACCCAGTACTTC.

The chain is built from TRBV27 and TRBJ2-5; 9 bases align to TRBD1. The length of the CDR3 is 14 residues. V was clipped by 3 bases and J by 5 bases; unmatched bases: 4. Germline assignment: CDR1 MNHEY and CDR2 SMNVEV (reference sequence). CDR3 bases: TGTGCCAGCAGTTTTGGGACAGGGTACGAGACCCAGTACTTC. It codes for CASSFGTGYETQYF.

V gene TRBV10-3 combines with J gene TRBJ1-5; 7 bases are shared with TRBD1. This CDR3 spans 16 amino acids. Looked up from germline, CDR1 is ENHRY and CDR2 is SYGVKD. V was pared by 10 bases and J by 5 bases, with 17 bases of the junction left unmatched. DNA of the CDR3: TGTGCCACTCAAGGAGGGGGCCTCCCTCTCGATCAGCCCCAGCATTTT. Its translation is CATQGGGLPLDQPQHF.

In DNA form, the CDR3 reads TGTGCCAGCAGCTTGGGGGGGGACACAGATACGCAGTATTTT. Its protein is CASSLGGDTDTQYF. V gene TRBV11-2 combines with J gene TRBJ2-3; 7 nucleotides align to TRBD2. Trimming took 3 bases from V and 2 from J; bases not matched to a gene: 2. Germline V gene sequence: CDR1 SGHAT, CDR2 FQNNGV. This CDR3 has 14 residues. Full variable domain (missing parts from reference TRBV11-2 and TRBJ2-3): EAGVAQSPRYKIIEKRQSVAFWCNPISGHATLYWYQQILGQGPKLLIQFQNNGVVDDSQLPKDRFSAERLKGVDSTLKIQPAKLEDSAVYLCASSLGGDTDTQYFGPGTRLTVL.

In this sample, this clone turned up a few times. This sequence joins TRBV5-5 and TRBJ1-1; TRBD1 is a possible D gene (6 bases). V was clipped by 4 bases and J by 1 base, with 8 bases between them. The CDR3 loop spans 13 amino acids. The germline V gene has CDR1 SGHKS and CDR2 YYEKEE (reference sequence). The CDR3 DNA sequence: TGTGCCAGCAGCGCGACAGGGAACACTGAAGCTTTCTTT. This gives the protein CASSATGNTEAFF.